This section outlines one T cell receptor (beta chain) sequence together with its context. Its specific antigen is unknown. Qualities for individual bases were not recorded, and no much larger clone is one base off. This sample stems from a study of blood T cell repertoires in COVID-19 (dated by TCRdb to about 2020). In terms of the full investigation: Samples covering the acute and convalescent phases of COVID-19 were provided by collaborators in the United States, Italy and Spain. The prospective study material was composed of cDNA or gDNA derived from T cells, B-cell-depleted T cells, or PBMCs. Deeply sampled blood TCRbeta repertoires from subjects exposed to, actively infected with, or recovered from COVID-19 were included in the dataset. The repertoires were released in a freely available public database intended as a resource for research on the immune response to SARS-CoV-2. The samples were drawn from two sources: the first 160 participants of the ongoing ImmuneRACE study, and 1,000 to 1,500 subjects contributed by 6 global collaborators. Nearly every sample came with metadata listing a de-identified subject ID, COVID-19 status, age in years and sex. HLA class I and class II types, where available, came from metadata supplied by the sample provider rather than from assay-based typing. The investigation overall reported the following: The amount of clinical and demographic metadata varied by source and participant and was provided uncurated.

Whole blood was collected in K2EDTA tubes by collaborating institutions according to the institutions' own protocols. Collaborator samples were shipped for TCRbeta analysis as frozen whole blood, isolated PBMCs, or DNA extracted from either sample type. TCRbeta CDR3 regions were amplified from genomic DNA using the immunoSEQ Assay, a bias-controlled multiplex PCR. The paper's processing steps were these. The number of nucleated cells in each sample was estimated from the amplification of reference gene primers within the assay. To quantify the absolute abundance of each unique TCRbeta CDR3 rearrangement, sequence reads were collapsed and filtered. For each sample, productive Simpson clonality was calculated as the square root of Simpson's diversity index across productive rearrangements. TCRdb obtained this table from immuneACCESS and retained in-frame rearrangements with V and J assigned. These tables miss some clones; where compared with another copy, unresolved V genes account for less than half of the shortfall, and the remainder is unexplained. D and trimming come from the DNA, and the V and J calls and clone size come from that table. For this sample there are 45,000 to 60,000 clones; approximately 85% appear just once. The ten largest clones add up to approximately 15% of the sample.

There are 15 amino acids in the CDR3, from cysteine to phenylalanine inclusive. Only the CDR3 DNA is retained, 45 bases long and in frame from the first base. Per the germline V gene, SGHDN is the CDR1 and FVKESK is the CDR2. The V end loses 3 bases and the J end loses 5 bases, and a stretch of 16 bases separates them. Sequencing was performed on peripheral blood. The receptor's source is a human donor in a cohort sampled during active COVID-19. The chain couples TRBV14 to TRBJ1-1; a tentative D match to TRBD1 spans 6 bases. The DNA sequence is TGTGCCAGCAGCCAGGGCAGGGGAAAATGGACTGAAGCTTTCTTT. The encoded protein is CASSQGRGKWTEAFF.